These T cell receptor beta chains were read from a single sample in a study of cytomegalovirus exposure and HLA in healthy donors. Assay: immunoSEQ multiplex PCR; the TCRdb copy retains only in-frame clones and omits some. Here the sample spans under 200,000 clones, 12% being singletons. Sample: PBMCs. Receptors were obtained from a man between 45 and 60 years old in good health and CMV-seropositive. CDR3s include the opening cysteine and the closing phenylalanine or tryptophan. D genes are given only for firm matches. A row's size may be missing; if present it is once, few, many or a size class.

j_call,v_call,clone_size,d_call,cdr3_aa,cdr3_nt
TRBJ1-4,TRBV5-6,few,.,CASSLESQGEKLFF,TGTGCCAGCAGCTTGGAATCACAGGGTGAAAAACTGTTTTTT
TRBJ1-1,TRBV7-9,.,.,CASSLGTARPEAFF,TGTGCCAGCAGCTTAGGAACAGCCCGGCCTGAAGCTTTCTTT
TRBJ2-7,TRBV10-3,few,.,CACRWGEGPGEQYF,TGTGCCTGCCGTTGGGGAGAGGGTCCGGGGGAGCAGTACTTC
TRBJ2-3,TRBV7-2,.,.,CASSLNRVSTDTQYF,TGTGCCAGCAGCTTAAACAGGGTGAGCACAGATACGCAGTATTTT
TRBJ2-7,TRBV5-4,few,TRBD1,CASSRTGTRNYEQYF,TGTGCCAGCAGCCGGACAGGGACTCGGAACTACGAGCAGTACTTC
TRBJ1-2,TRBV2,few,TRBD1,CASKQGAPSWDYGYTF,TGTGCCAGCAAACAGGGGGCGCCTAGTTGGGACTATGGCTACACCTTC
TRBJ2-2,TRBV11-3,.,.,CASSRTGTGELFF,TGTGCCAGCAGCCGCACTGGTACCGGGGAGCTGTTTTTT
TRBJ1-1,TRBV5-4,many,TRBD1,CASSLGDRRDTEAFF,TGTGCCAGCAGCTTGGGGGACAGGAGGGACACTGAAGCTTTCTTT
TRBJ2-5,TRBV4-3,few,.,CASSQGGIPGETQYF,TGCGCCAGCAGCCAAGGAGGGATCCCGGGAGAGACCCAGTACTTC
TRBJ2-7,TRBV18,few,TRBD1,CASSPPVGQGRLYEQYF,TGTGCCAGCTCACCACCGGTAGGACAGGGACGTCTATACGAGCAGTACTTC
TRBJ1-5,TRBV13,.,TRBD1,CASSLGTGRNQPQHF,TGTGCCAGCAGCCTGGGGACAGGGCGCAATCAGCCCCAGCATTTT
TRBJ1-1,TRBV7-2,few,.,CASSPKTEAFF,TGTGCCAGCAGCCCTAAGACTGAAGCTTTCTTT
TRBJ2-1,TRBV5-1,.,.,CASDDPPEGEQFF,TGCGCCAGCGATGACCCCCCGGAGGGTGAGCAGTTCTTC
TRBJ2-7,TRBV4-3,few,.,CASSQDPGRYGEQYF,TGCGCCAGCAGCCAAGACCCAGGGCGGTACGGCGAGCAGTACTTC
TRBJ1-3,TRBV28,.,.,CASSSSGWGVGNTIYF,TGTGCCAGCAGTTCGTCAGGGTGGGGGGTTGGAAACACCATATATTTT
TRBJ2-7,TRBV7-9,few,.,CASSPRTISYEQYF,TGTGCCAGCAGCCCGAGGACTATTTCCTACGAGCAGTACTTC
TRBJ2-4,TRBV5-6,few,.,CASSLRVLAKNIQYF,TGTGCCAGCAGCTTACGGGTCCTAGCCAAAAACATTCAGTACTTC
TRBJ1-2,TRBV28,.,TRBD1,CASSLPPTGAGYTF,TGTGCCAGCAGTTTACCCCCGACAGGGGCGGGCTACACCTTC
TRBJ1-3,TRBV5-4,few,.,CASSSQGLSGNTIYF,TGTGCCAGCAGCTCACAGGGATTGTCTGGAAACACCATATATTTT
TRBJ2-7,TRBV2,.,.,CATSSQGISYERYF,TGTGCCACTAGTTCACAGGGTATCTCCTACGAGCGGTACTTC
TRBJ2-1,TRBV5-6,.,.,CASSPAGNYNEQFF,TGTGCCAGCAGCCCGGCAGGGAATTACAATGAGCAGTTCTTC
TRBJ1-4,TRBV5-1,.,TRBD1,CASSLQGTNEKLFF,TGCGCCAGCAGCTTACAGGGGACTAATGAAAAACTGTTTTTT
TRBJ2-1,TRBV4-3,.,TRBD2,CASSPGSWGGSYNEQFF,TGCGCCAGCAGCCCAGGAAGTTGGGGGGGATCCTACAATGAGCAGTTCTTC
TRBJ1-1,TRBV7-2,few,TRBD1,CASSFRGGANTEAFF,TGTGCCAGCAGCTTTCGAGGGGGCGCGAACACTGAAGCTTTCTTT
TRBJ1-1,TRBV5-1,.,.,CASSLNGGPNTEAFF,TGCGCCAGCAGCTTAAACGGCGGGCCGAACACTGAAGCTTTCTTT
TRBJ1-3,TRBV6-1,few,.,CASSLGNQNTIYF,TGTGCCAGTTCCCTAGGAAACCAGAACACCATATATTTT
TRBJ2-5,TRBV7-8,few,TRBD1,CASSPGQRRETQYF,TGTGCCAGCAGCCCGGGACAGAGAAGGGAGACCCAGTACTTC
TRBJ1-1,TRBV5-1,.,.,CASSFSGVVTEAFF,TGCGCCAGCAGCTTTTCCGGGGTAGTCACTGAAGCTTTCTTT
TRBJ1-5,TRBV7-9,.,TRBD1,CASSPDRVQPQHF,TGTGCCAGCAGCCCAGACAGGGTACAGCCCCAGCATTTT
TRBJ2-3,TRBV12-5,.,.,CASGVGGSSVSTDTQYF,TGTGCTAGTGGGGTGGGCGGGTCTAGCGTCAGCACAGATACGCAGTATTTT
TRBJ2-3,TRBV11-2,few,TRBD2,CASSLGRLAVTDTQYF,TGTGCCAGCAGCTTAGGGAGGCTAGCGGTGACAGATACGCAGTATTTT
TRBJ2-7,TRBV7-2,.,.,CASSFARGEQYF,TGTGCCAGCAGCTTTGCTCGGGGCGAGCAGTACTTC
TRBJ2-7,TRBV18,few,TRBD1,CASSTRTGPSYEQYF,TGTGCCAGCTCAACCAGGACAGGGCCGTCCTACGAGCAGTACTTC
TRBJ2-6,TRBV19,.,.,CASSMTNSGANVLTF,TGTGCCAGTAGTATGACAAACTCTGGGGCCAACGTCCTGACTTTC
TRBJ2-2,TRBV5-1,.,.,CASSSDRGGTGELFF,TGCGCCAGCAGCTCCGACAGGGGAGGGACCGGGGAGCTGTTTTTT
TRBJ2-6,TRBV5-1,few,.,CASSVELHSGANVLTF,TGCGCCAGCAGCGTCGAACTCCACTCTGGGGCCAACGTCCTGACTTTC
TRBJ2-2,TRBV6-5,.,TRBD1,CASSSGTGNTGELFF,TGTGCCAGCAGTTCCGGGACAGGGAACACCGGGGAGCTGTTTTTT
TRBJ2-7,TRBV7-2,few,.,CASSLARGTYEQYF,TGTGCCAGCAGCCTGGCCAGGGGAACGTACGAGCAGTACTTC
TRBJ2-4,TRBV6-1,few,TRBD2,CASSGTSGGNIQYF,TGTGCCAGCAGCGGGACTAGCGGGGGGAACATTCAGTACTTC
TRBJ1-1,TRBV28,.,.,CASKIGGVTEAFF,TGTGCCAGCAAGATTGGGGGGGTCACTGAAGCTTTCTTT
TRBJ2-5,TRBV11-3,.,TRBD1,CASSLVRTGGMETQYF,TGTGCCAGCAGCTTAGTACGGACAGGGGGGATGGAGACCCAGTACTTC
TRBJ2-7,TRBV30,few,.,CAWSVPQGEQYF,TGTGCCTGGAGCGTACCCCAGGGCGAGCAGTACTTC
TRBJ1-5,TRBV27,.,TRBD1,CASSPRGTGGINQPQHF,TGTGCCAGCAGTCCCCGTGGGACAGGGGGCATCAATCAGCCCCAGCATTTT
TRBJ1-1,TRBV19,.,.,CASSYKNTEAFF,TGTGCCAGTAGTTACAAGAACACTGAAGCTTTCTTT
TRBJ2-1,TRBV25-1,few,.,CASGGPEAGTLYNEQFF,TGTGCCAGCGGAGGACCGGAAGCAGGCACTCTCTACAATGAGCAGTTCTTC
TRBJ1-6,TRBV7-9,.,TRBD1,CASSQPWGTDNSPLHF,TGTGCCAGCAGCCAACCCTGGGGGACAGATAATTCACCCCTCCACTTT
TRBJ2-5,TRBV28,.,TRBD2,CASSSPAGGSWETQYF,TGTGCCAGCAGTAGTCCAGCGGGGGGGTCATGGGAGACCCAGTACTTC
TRBJ1-2,TRBV6-4,few,.,CASSDSGRRVYGYTF,TGTGCCAGCAGTGACTCGGGAAGGAGGGTCTATGGCTACACCTTC
TRBJ1-2,TRBV6-1,few,.,CAIFDGGVGYTF,TGTGCCATCTTTGACGGAGGAGTTGGCTACACCTTC
TRBJ2-3,TRBV4-1,.,.,CASSQEGRGTGGRGDTQYF,TGCGCCAGCAGCCAAGAAGGGAGGGGTACGGGGGGCCGGGGAGATACGCAGTATTTT
TRBJ1-1,TRBV4-1,.,.,CASSLRGTRGMNTEAFF,TGCGCCAGCAGCCTTAGAGGGACTCGTGGGATGAACACTGAAGCTTTCTTT
TRBJ2-3,TRBV5-6,.,TRBD1,CASSPPGQGRTDTQYF,TGTGCCAGCAGCCCGCCGGGACAGGGGAGGACAGATACGCAGTATTTT
TRBJ2-1,TRBV2,few,.,CASSVSRGNEQFF,TGTGCCAGCAGTGTCAGCAGGGGCAATGAGCAGTTCTTC